This T cell receptor (beta chain) originates from a study of T cell responses to AZD1222 COVID-19 vaccine. Points from the study as a whole: Nearly half of spike-specific TCRs reportedly go after variant regions that carry no mutations.

Germline V lookup: CDR1 SGHTA, CDR2 FQGNSA. CDR3 length equals 17 residues. Libraries were prepared by immunoSEQ multiplex PCR; TCRdb keeps only in-frame clonotypes and omits some of them. The data hold about 100,000 clones, with approximately 90% observed a single time. As for this clone: Its antigen is unknown. One end of the junction does not line up with germline, which may come from a read error.

Sequenced here: peripheral blood, sampled 28 days after the second AZD1222 dose. This receptor was obtained from an adult who received the AZD1222 COVID-19 vaccine. The chain joins TRBV7-2 to TRBJ1-2; 8 bases are shared with TRBD1. CDR3 nucleotide sequence: TGTGCCACCAGCCTCGGACAGGGAAAAAGAGCTAACTATGGCTACACCTTC. Translation gives CATSLGQGKRANYGYTF.